This record looks at one T cell receptor (beta chain) sequence and its context. Its specificity is unknown. A much larger clone lies a single base off, so this may be a read error. Germline V gene data show CDR1 as MDHEN and CDR2 as SYDVKM. The length of the CDR3 is 14 residues. V shed 2 bases and J shed 7 bases, with 14 bases lying between them. The sample belongs to a study of T cells in Graves' hyperthyroidism and ophthalmopathy. For the study at large: Upon initial diagnosis and before any treatment, peripheral blood was collected.

PBMCs came from 9 to 10 ml fresh peripheral blood. Study-level results: Most thyroid clonotypes expanded above 0.001 appeared in blood too. Stable hyperthyroidism and ophthalmopathy were separated using 13 V-J signatures.

Amplification yielded TCR beta CDR3 regions, with RNA transcripts as the source. The HTBI set primed first-round TCR CDR3 RT-PCR. In TCRdb, the multiplex PCR reads were re-called with MiXCR into one record per CDR3 protein. The repertoire holds hundreds of thousands of distinct CDR3 sequences, around a sixth seen once, with roughly a quarter in the top ten. The sequencing sample was made of blood. This clonotype was obtained from a woman aged 18-29 years with Graves' hyperthyroidism that later progressed to Graves' ophthalmopathy. V gene TRBV28 combines with J gene TRBJ2-5, with unresolved D. CDR3 sequence reads: CASSLVSSPRTQYF. The CDR3 DNA follows: TGTGCCAGCAGTTTAGTATCGAGTCCGCGGACCCAGTACTTC.